This T cell receptor beta chain appears in the sequencing data of a study of shared clonotypes between healthy human individuals (dated by TCRdb to between 2020 and 2021). About the investigation overall: A couple of women and three men aged 18 to 49 years were included in the cohort. Per donor, three plates each were used for CD4 naive and CD4 memory, two for CD8 naive, and one for CD8 memory. To estimate repertoire size and how much clonotype sharing occurs between individuals, the study deeply sequenced the blood TCR repertoires of five or six healthy adults. To increase sequencing depth and limit assay-specific biases, different laboratories used diverse techniques to prepare libraries and sequence TCR repertoires. Per donor, leukapheresis produced somewhere between about 0.94 and 8.9 billion PBMCs. The investigation overall reported the following: Based on pairwise subsampling, the degree of clonotype sharing among donors was expected to be affected by sequencing depth. Larger estimated clonotype richness was generally found for naive subsets than for memory subsets. Only blood was sampled, and tissue TCR repertoires likely differ from those in blood. Across a handful of donors, about 5.2% of naive CD4, approximately 4% of naive CD8, approximately 2.5% of memory CD4, and roughly 0.4% of memory CD8 clonotypes were shared. Incomplete sequencing was indicated by rarefaction of sorted-subset datasets, despite the large sequencing depth. Because the study included only a small number of donors, the genetic and exposure-history diversity represented was limited. Compared with non-shared clonotypes, clonotypes shared by all four sorted-subset donors had higher generation probabilities.

For the CD8 naive samples, CD45RO-negative cells were positively selected for CCR7, yielding a CD45RA+CCR7+ population from which TemRA cells were excluded. Donors were healthy HIV-negative adults with no recently reported acute infections or vaccinations. Every donor was a Caucasian adult living in Nashville, Tennessee, USA. After blood collection by leukapheresis, PBMCs were isolated using Ficoll-Histopaque density gradient centrifugation and then cryopreserved in the vapor phase of liquid nitrogen. Purity and quantity of every magnetically sorted T cell population were checked by analytical flow cytometry. From each sorted fraction, genomic DNA was isolated and quantified by UV absorbance on a Nanodrop 2000c. Using the deep immunoSEQ assay, multiplex PCR amplified TCR CDR3 regions from genomic DNA. Genomic DNA extracted from each cell subset was distributed evenly over all wells of several immunoSEQ 96-well plates, and each plate served as one replicate. For sorted subsets, 150 to 200 ng genomic DNA, equal to 25,000 to 35,000 T cell genomes, was loaded into each replicate PCR. Purified libraries were quantified with a Qubit 3.0 fluorometer, sized on a Bioanalyzer 2100, and re-quantified with the KAPA Library Quantification kit. A separate single-read 150-cycle Illumina NextSeq 550 flow cell was used to sequence each immunoSEQ 96-well plate. Regarding the original processing steps: Because the immunoSEQ output included only junctional sequences and no quality scores, the filtering could not be the same as the filtering used for full-length reads. Sequences were annotated with PyIR, a Python wrapper for IgBLAST v1.9, and V/J genes and CDR3 were assigned using IMGT germline references. Reads with weak V/J assignments (E-value above 1e-6), missing CDR3, stop codons, out-of-frame junctions, or ambiguous translated residues were removed. V3J clonotypes were defined by identical inferred V gene, J gene, and CDR3 amino acid sequence. Percentage overlap between repertoires was calculated by dividing the number of shared unique clonotypes by the size of the smaller repertoire. Three approaches were used to assess repertoire richness: RTK rarefaction, the Chao1 estimator, and Recon v2.1 estimates of unobserved clonotypes. Generation probabilities for all TCRbeta clonotypes obtained by the gDNA method from a few donors were computed using OLGA. The table was pulled from immuneACCESS by TCRdb, which kept in-frame rearrangements only. Such tables lose some clones; where checked, under half of the loss comes from unresolved V genes, and the rest has no known cause. For V, J and clone size, that table is used; D and trimming come from the DNA. For this sample there are about 2.1 million clones; roughly 91% appear just once. Around 1.7% of the sample lies in the top ten.

As concerns this clone: Its antigen target is currently unknown. Base qualities were left out, and no much larger clone turns up one base away.

The receptor comes from a man between 18 and 29 years old in good health. Some clones in this sample may be carry-over from other donors' samples. Sequenced sample: naive CD8+ T cells from PBMCs. The cell subset or site label here, explained by the study, means: CD45RA+CCR7+.

The base sequence is TGTGCCAGCAGTATAGGAGGGGTAATGACTGAAGCTTTCTTT. Translated, it gives CASSIGGVMTEAFF. This chain is built from TRBV6-1 and TRBJ1-1; TRBD1 might be the D gene, on 5 matching bases. CDR3 length: 14 amino acids, cysteine to phenylalanine. Here the CDR3 DNA is all that survives: 42 bases in frame from base 1. V drops 5 bases and J drops 5 bases, leaving 15 bases in between. The CDR1 and CDR2 encoded by the germline V gene are MNHNS and SASEGT.